This entry concerns a single TCR beta chain. Its target is unknown. The data stem from a study of T cell responses to AZD1222 COVID-19 vaccine. Notes on the study in general: There were mostly white British donors and more females than males, and clonal diversity was possibly underestimated.

Germline V gene data show CDR1 as DFQATT and CDR2 as SNEGSKA (reference sequence). The V gene lost 3 bases and the J gene lost 7 bases, with 10 bases spanning the gap. CDR3 size: 12 residues. Clones were sequenced by immunoSEQ multiplex PCR, and TCRdb holds only the in-frame ones, with some missing. The table lists 120,000 to 150,000 clones, around 83% of them singletons, with approximately 4% in the top ten. The receptor comes from an adult in good health. The sequencing used peripheral blood, collected on day 0 of MenACWY control vaccination. The V and J genes are TRBV20-1 and TRBJ1-5; no clear D. The CDR3 DNA sequence: TGCAGTGCTAGTAAGAGTGAACAGCCCCAGCATTTT. Its translation: CSASKSEQPQHF.